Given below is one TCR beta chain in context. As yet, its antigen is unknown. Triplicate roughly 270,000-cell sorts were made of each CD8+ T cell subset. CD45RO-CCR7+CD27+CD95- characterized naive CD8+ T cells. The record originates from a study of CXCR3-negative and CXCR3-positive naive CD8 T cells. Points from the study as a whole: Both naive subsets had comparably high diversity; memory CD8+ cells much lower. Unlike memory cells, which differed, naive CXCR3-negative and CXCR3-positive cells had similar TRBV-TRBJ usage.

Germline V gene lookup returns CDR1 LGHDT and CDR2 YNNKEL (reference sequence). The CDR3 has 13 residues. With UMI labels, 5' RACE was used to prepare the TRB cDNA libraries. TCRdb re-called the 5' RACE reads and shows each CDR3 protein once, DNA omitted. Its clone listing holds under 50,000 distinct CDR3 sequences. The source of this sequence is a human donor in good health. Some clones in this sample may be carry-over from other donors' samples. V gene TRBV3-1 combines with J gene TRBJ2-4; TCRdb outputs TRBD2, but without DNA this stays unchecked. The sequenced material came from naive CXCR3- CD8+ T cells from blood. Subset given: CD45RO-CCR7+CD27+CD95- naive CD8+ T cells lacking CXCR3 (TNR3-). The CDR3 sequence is CASSLTAQVIQYF. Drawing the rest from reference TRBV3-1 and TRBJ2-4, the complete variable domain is DTAVSQTPKYLVTQMGNDKSIKCEQNLGHDTMYWYKQDSKKFLKIMFSYNNKELIINETVPNRFSPKSPDKAHLNLHINSLELGDSAVYFCASSLTAQVIQYFGAGTRLSVL.